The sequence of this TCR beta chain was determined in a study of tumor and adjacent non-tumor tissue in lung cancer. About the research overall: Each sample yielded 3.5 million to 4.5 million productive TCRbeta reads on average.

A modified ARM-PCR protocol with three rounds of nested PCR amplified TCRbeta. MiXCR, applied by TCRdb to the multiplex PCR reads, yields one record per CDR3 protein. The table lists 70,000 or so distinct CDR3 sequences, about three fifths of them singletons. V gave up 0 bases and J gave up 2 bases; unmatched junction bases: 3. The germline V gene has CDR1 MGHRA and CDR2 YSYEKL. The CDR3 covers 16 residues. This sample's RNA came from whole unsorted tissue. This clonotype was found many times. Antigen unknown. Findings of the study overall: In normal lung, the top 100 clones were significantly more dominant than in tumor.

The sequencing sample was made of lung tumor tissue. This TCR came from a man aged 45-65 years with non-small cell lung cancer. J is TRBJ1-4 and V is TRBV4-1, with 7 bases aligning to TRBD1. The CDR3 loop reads CASSQDRDSTNEKLFF. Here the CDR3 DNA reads TGCGCCAGCAGCCAAGATCGGGACAGCACTAATGAAAAACTGTTTTTT.